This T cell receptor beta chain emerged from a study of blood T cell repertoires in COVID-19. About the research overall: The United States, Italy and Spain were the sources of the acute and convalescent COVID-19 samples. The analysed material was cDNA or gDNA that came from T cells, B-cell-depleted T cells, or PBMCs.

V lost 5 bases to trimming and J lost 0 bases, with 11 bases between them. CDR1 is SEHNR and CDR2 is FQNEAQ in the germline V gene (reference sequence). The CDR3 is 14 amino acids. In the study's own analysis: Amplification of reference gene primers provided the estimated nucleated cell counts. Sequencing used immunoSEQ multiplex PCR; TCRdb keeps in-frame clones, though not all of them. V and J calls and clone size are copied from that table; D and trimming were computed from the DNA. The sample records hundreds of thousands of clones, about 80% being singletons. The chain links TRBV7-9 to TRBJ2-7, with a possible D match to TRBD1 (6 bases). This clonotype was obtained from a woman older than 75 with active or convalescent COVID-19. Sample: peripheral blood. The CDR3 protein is CASSQGTDSYEQYF. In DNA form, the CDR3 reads TGTGCCAGCAGCCAGGGGACGGACTCCTACGAGCAGTACTTC.